The 17 T cell receptor beta chains in this list originate from one sample, sequenced in a study of blood T cells in healthy people across ages (dated by TCRdb to the mid-2010s). The library relied on 5' RACE. Sequencing took place on an Illumina HiSeq 2500. A second PCR of roughly 7 to 11 cycles was performed with a sample-barcoded 5' primer and a J-beta primer mix. TCRdb cleaned the public reads at Q25 with fastp, built clones with MiXCR and kept in-frame beta chains. Merged by CDR3 protein, the rows form single entries marked with the most common genes and DNA. The sample data list over 950,000 distinct CDR3 sequences, and roughly two fifths of these were observed just once. Of the sample, roughly 14% is held by the ten largest clones. Sequenced: blood. These receptors were taken from a man between 18 and 35 years old in good health.

In its sample, this clonotype was seen a few times. The rearrangement links TRBV20-1 to TRBJ2-3; perhaps TRBD1 as D (5 bases). The V gene's germline CDR1 is DFQATT and CDR2 SNEGSKA (reference sequence). V was pared by 0 bases and J by 1 base, with 17 bases between. The CDR3 sequence is 17 residues long. The CDR3 loop reads CSARDQFRGWGTDTQYF. The DNA for the CDR3 is TGCAGTGCTAGAGATCAGTTTAGGGGATGGGGCACAGATACGCAGTATTTT.

This chain uses TRBV7-2 with TRBJ2-3; 12 bases map to TRBD1. From germline, CDR1 is SGHTA and CDR2 FQGNSA. J lost 9 bases, V lost 1 base, and 8 bases had no gene match. The CDR3 totals 16 residues. CDR3 sequence: CASSLGGTGGWSTQYF. For the CDR3, the DNA is TGTGCCAGCAGCTTAGGTGGGACAGGGGGCTGGTCAACGCAGTATTTT.

This clonotype was counted only a few times. The chain joins TRBV12-3 or TRBV12-4 to TRBJ1-1; D uncertain. Trimming removed 5 bases from V and 6 bases from J, with 13 bases in between. This CDR3 has 13 residues. Here the CDR3 reads CASSANLGAEAFF. Written as DNA, the CDR3 is TGTGCCAGCAGTGCGAATTTGGGAGCTGAAGCTTTCTTT.

CDR3 loop: CASSEFSEGTEAFF. Here the CDR3 DNA reads TGTGCCAGCAGTGAATTCAGCGAGGGCACTGAAGCTTTCTTT. The chain carries TRBV25-1 and TRBJ1-1, with D uncertain. Trimming left V 1 base short and J 4 bases short, with 10 bases between. Germline V gives CDR1 MGHDK, CDR2 SYGVNS. The length of the CDR3 is 14 residues.

This clonotype was seen more than once but under ten times. This chain links TRBV5-5 with TRBJ1-5; tentative D call: TRBD1 (5 bases). Trimming removed 3 bases from V and 4 bases from J, with 20 bases in between. CDR3 length: 17 amino acids. Germline CDR1 reads SGHKS; CDR2 reads YYEKEE (reference sequence). The CDR3 DNA is TGTGCCAGCAGCTCCCGGGACGCCCCACTTATAAATCAGCCCCAGCATTTT. It specifies CASSSRDAPLINQPQHF.

This clonotype was counted only a few times. The CDR3 sequence is CAISESTARSETQYF. As DNA, the CDR3 is TGTGCCATCAGTGAGTCGACGGCCAGATCGGAGACCCAGTACTTC. The rearrangement joins TRBV10-3 to TRBJ2-5; D gene uncertain. This CDR3 spans 15 amino acids. The germline CDR1 and CDR2 sequences are ENHRY and SYGVKD. Trimming cost V 0 bases and J 5 bases, with 13 bases left between them.

The J gene is TRBJ1-2, the V gene TRBV12-3 or TRBV12-4, with D uncertain. The V gene lost 7 bases and the J gene lost 3 bases, with 18 bases spanning the gap. The CDR3 is 15 amino acids. CDR3 protein: CASTPGPVRDYGYTF. Here the CDR3 DNA reads TGTGCCAGCACCCCTGGCCCCGTAAGGGACTATGGCTACACCTTC.

The chain carries TRBV9 and TRBJ2-5; 8 bases fit TRBD2. The length of the CDR3 is 16 residues. V lost 0 bases, J lost 11 bases, and 15 bases stayed unmatched. Germline lookup yields CDR1 SGDLS and CDR2 YYNGEE. This CDR3 is CASSVGGSGGYNEQYF. The CDR3 DNA reads TGTGCCAGCAGCGTAGGGGGAAGCGGGGGATACAATGAGCAGTACTTC.

The gene calls are TRBV7-2 and TRBJ1-2; D call uncertain. V lost 5 bases and J 0 bases, leaving 10 bases between the germline ends. The CDR3 has 14 amino acids. The germline V gene encodes CDR1 SGHTA and CDR2 FQGNSA. The CDR3 DNA sequence: TGTGCCAGCAGCCCTGTCCAGGCTAACTATGGCTACACCTTC. It encodes CASSPVQANYGYTF.

The rearrangement uses TRBV20-1 and TRBJ2-3; D is ambiguous. The germline CDR1 and CDR2 sequences are DFQATT and SNEGSKA (reference sequence). CDR3 length: 15 amino acids. The ends were cut back, 5 bases at V and 2 bases at J, with 17 bases in the middle. The DNA of the CDR3 is TGCAGTGCTCACTATCGGTCCTCTCCCACAGATACGCAGTATTTT. Encoded protein: CSAHYRSSPTDTQYF.

A few counts support this clonotype. This chain joins TRBV27 and TRBJ2-5; 8 bases match TRBD2. With V trimmed by 0 bases and J by 6 bases, 6 bases remained unmatched. The length of the CDR3 is 15 residues. The germline V gene has CDR1 MNHEY and CDR2 SMNVEV (reference sequence). The CDR3 nucleotides are TGTGCCAGCAGTTTATCCCCTGGGACTAGACAGACCCAGTACTTC. This gives the protein CASSLSPGTRQTQYF.

The sample holds a few counts of this clonotype. The gene calls are TRBV9 and TRBJ1-4; D unclear. CDR3 length equals 15 residues. Deletions cut 0 bases from V and 1 base from J, with 7 bases between. Germline CDR1 and CDR2: SGDLS and YYNGEE. In DNA form, the CDR3 reads TGTGCCAGCAGCGTAGGAGTCCTAACTAATGAAAAACTGTTTTTT. Its protein product is CASSVGVLTNEKLFF.

J is TRBJ2-5 and V is TRBV6-4; no firm D call. Per the germline V gene, CDR1 is MRHNA and CDR2 is SNTAGT. Trimming took off 6 bases at V and 0 bases at J, with 11 bases between the two ends. There are 14 residues in the CDR3. The CDR3 DNA sequence: TGTGCCAGCAGGACGGGCCGGTACCAAGAGACCCAGTACTTC. It yields the protein CASRTGRYQETQYF.

This chain joins TRBV5-4 and TRBJ2-4; D gene ambiguous. The DNA end is more similar to TRBJ2-5, so the J call may be wrong. This CDR3 has 14 residues. Germline lookup yields CDR1 SGHNT and CDR2 YYREEE (reference sequence). CDR3 coding DNA: TGTGCCAGCAGCGCGGCGTGGGATCAAGAGACCCAGTACTTC. Translated: CASSAAWDQETQYF.

The chain joins TRBV2 to TRBJ1-5, with 8 bases fitting TRBD1. The CDR3 has 15 residues. V lost 5 bases and J lost 4; bases outside the gene matches: 7. Germline lookup yields CDR1 SNHLY and CDR2 FYNNEI. The CDR3 DNA reads as TGTGCCAGCAGTCGAGGACAGGGCGATAATCAGCCCCAGCATTTT. Protein: CASSRGQGDNQPQHF.

This clonotype was seen a few times. V usage is TRBV20-1 and J usage is TRBJ2-3; 11 positions match TRBD1. The CDR3 totals 13 residues. Germline-derived CDR1 and CDR2 are DFQATT and SNEGSKA (reference sequence). The CDR3 region has the DNA TGCAGCGCCTTGGGACAGGGGGCAGATACGCAGTATTTT. This encodes CSALGQGADTQYF.

The rearrangement uses TRBV20-1 and TRBJ2-5, with 9 bases matching TRBD2. The germline gives CDR1 DFQATT, CDR2 SNEGSKA (reference sequence). The CDR3 has 14 amino acids. V shed 3 bases, J shed 4 bases, and the junction held 6 bases outside the gene matches. The CDR3, as DNA: TGCAGTGCTAGTGGGGCGGGGGGGCTAGAGACCCAGTACTTC. Protein product: CSASGAGGLETQYF.